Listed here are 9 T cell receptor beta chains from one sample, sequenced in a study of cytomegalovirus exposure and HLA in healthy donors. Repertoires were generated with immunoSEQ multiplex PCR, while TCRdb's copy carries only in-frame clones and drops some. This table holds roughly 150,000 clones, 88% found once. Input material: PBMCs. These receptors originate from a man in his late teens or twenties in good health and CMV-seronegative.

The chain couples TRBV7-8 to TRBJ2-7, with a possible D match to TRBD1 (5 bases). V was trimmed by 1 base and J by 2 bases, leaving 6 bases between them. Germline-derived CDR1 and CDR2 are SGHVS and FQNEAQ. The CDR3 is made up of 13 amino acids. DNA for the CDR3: TGTGCCAGCAGCTTAGACAGGACCTACGAGCAGTACTTC. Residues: CASSLDRTYEQYF.

The CDR3 loop reads CACGQGLYEQFF. The CDR3 DNA reads as TGTGCCTGCGGACAGGGGCTGTATGAGCAGTTCTTC. This chain links TRBV28 with TRBJ2-1, with 9 bases aligning to TRBD1. The V gene end was trimmed by 11 bases and the J gene end by 8 bases; junction bases not matched to a gene: 7. Germline V gives CDR1 MDHEN, CDR2 SYDVKM. This CDR3 has 12 amino acids.

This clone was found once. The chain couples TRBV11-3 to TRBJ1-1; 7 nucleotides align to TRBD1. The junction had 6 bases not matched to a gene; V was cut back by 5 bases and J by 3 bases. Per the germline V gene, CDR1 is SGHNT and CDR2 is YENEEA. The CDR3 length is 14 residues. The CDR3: CASSQGVVDTEAFF. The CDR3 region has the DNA TGTGCCAGCAGCCAGGGGGTGGTTGACACTGAAGCTTTCTTT.

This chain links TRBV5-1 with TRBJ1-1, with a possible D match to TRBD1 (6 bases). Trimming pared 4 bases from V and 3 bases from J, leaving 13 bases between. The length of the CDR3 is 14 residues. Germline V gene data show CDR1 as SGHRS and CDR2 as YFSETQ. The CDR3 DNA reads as TGCGCCAGCAGCCTGACAGGTTCGTACACTGAAGCTTTCTTT. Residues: CASSLTGSYTEAFF.

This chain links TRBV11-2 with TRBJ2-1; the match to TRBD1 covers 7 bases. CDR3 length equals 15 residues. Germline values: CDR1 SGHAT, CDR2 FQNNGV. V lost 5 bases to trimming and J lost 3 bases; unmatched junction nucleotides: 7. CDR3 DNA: TGTGCCAGCAGCCCGACAGGGAATTTCTACAATGAGCAGTTCTTC. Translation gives CASSPTGNFYNEQFF.

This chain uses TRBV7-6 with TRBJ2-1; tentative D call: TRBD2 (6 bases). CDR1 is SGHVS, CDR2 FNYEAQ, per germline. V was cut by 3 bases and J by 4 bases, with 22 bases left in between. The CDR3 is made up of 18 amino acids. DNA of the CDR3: TGTGCCAGCAGCTTTATTAGCGGCGACTTAGGGAATTACAATGAGCAGTTCTTC. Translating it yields CASSFISGDLGNYNEQFF.

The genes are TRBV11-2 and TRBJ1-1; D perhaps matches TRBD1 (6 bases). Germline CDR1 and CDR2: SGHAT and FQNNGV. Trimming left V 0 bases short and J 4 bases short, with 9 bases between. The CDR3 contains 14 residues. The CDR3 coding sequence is TGTGCCAGCAGCTTAGATGGCAGGGGCACTGAAGCTTTCTTT. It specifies CASSLDGRGTEAFF.

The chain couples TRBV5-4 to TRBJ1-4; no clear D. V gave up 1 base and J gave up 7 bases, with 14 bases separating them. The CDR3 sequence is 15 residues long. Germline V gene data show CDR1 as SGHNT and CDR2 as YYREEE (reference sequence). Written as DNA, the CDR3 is TGTGCCAGCAGCTTGCGCGGATTTTTAGGTGAAAAACTGTTTTTT. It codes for CASSLRGFLGEKLFF. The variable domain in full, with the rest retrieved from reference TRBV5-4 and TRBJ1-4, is ETGVTQSPTHLIKTRGQQVTLRCSSQSGHNTVSWYQQALGQGPQFIFQYYREEENGRGNFPPRFSGLQFPNYSSELNVNALELDDSALYLCASSLRGFLGEKLFFGSGTQLSVL.

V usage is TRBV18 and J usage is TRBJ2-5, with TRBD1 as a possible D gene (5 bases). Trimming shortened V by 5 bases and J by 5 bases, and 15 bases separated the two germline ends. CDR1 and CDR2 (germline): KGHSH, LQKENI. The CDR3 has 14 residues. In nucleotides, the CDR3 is TGTGCCAGCTCAGCCCCAGGGCGCGATGAGACCCAGTACTTC. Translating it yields CASSAPGRDETQYF. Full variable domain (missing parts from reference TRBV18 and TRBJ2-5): NAGVMQNPRHLVRRRGQEARLRCSPMKGHSHVYWYRQLPEEGLKFMVYLQKENIIDESGMPKERFSAEFPKEGPSILRIQQVVRGDSAAYFCASSAPGRDETQYFGPGTRLLVL.